This T cell receptor beta chain came from a study of blood T cell repertoires in COVID-19. Study background: COVID-19 samples collected from the United States, Italy and Spain covered acute and convalescent phases. PBMCs, B-cell-depleted T cells, or T cells provided the cDNA or gDNA that made up the material.

The count of this clone is one. Per the authors' pipeline: The authors estimated nucleated cell counts from reference gene primer amplification. Sequencing used immunoSEQ multiplex PCR; TCRdb keeps in-frame clones, though not all of them. V and J calls plus clone size are reproduced from that table; the DNA served to infer D and trimming. In the table there are 490,000 or so clones, approximately 86% of which are singletons. Recovered participants had two consecutive negative NP/OP PCR tests, healthcare professional clearance, or symptom resolution. CDR1 is LNHDA and CDR2 is SQIVND in the germline V gene (reference sequence). The V and J ends lost 0 bases and 2 bases, in that order; junction bases with no gene match: 4. This CDR3 contains 16 residues.

The genes are TRBV19 and TRBJ2-7; the match to TRBD1 covers 10 bases. The clonotype was recovered from a woman aged 55-75 years who had recovered from COVID-19. The source material was PBMCs or T cells enriched from blood (not recorded which). DNA for the CDR3: TGTGCCAGTAGTATAGAACGGACAGGGGGGCCCTACGAGCAGTACTTC. It specifies CASSIERTGGPYEQYF.